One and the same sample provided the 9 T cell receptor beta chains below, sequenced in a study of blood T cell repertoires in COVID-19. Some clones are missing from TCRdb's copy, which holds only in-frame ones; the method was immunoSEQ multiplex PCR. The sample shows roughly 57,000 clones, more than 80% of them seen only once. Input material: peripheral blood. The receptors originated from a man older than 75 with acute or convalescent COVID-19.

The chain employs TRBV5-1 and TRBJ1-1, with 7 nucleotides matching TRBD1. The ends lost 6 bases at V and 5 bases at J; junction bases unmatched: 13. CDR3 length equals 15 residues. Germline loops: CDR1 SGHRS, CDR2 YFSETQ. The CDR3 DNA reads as TGCGCCAGCACGTACCTAGGGGGCGGTGGGACTGAAGCTTTCTTT. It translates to CASTYLGGGGTEAFF.

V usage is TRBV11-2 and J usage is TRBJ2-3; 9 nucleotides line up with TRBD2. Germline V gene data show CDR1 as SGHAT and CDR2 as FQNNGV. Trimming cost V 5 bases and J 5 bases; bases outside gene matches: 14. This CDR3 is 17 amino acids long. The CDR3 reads CASSLIGIAGVVDTQYF. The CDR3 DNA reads TGTGCCAGCAGCCTCATCGGAATAGCGGGGGTAGTAGATACGCAGTATTTT. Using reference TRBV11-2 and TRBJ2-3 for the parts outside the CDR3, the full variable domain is EAGVAQSPRYKIIEKRQSVAFWCNPISGHATLYWYQQILGQGPKLLIQFQNNGVVDDSQLPKDRFSAERLKGVDSTLKIQPAKLEDSAVYLCASSLIGIAGVVDTQYFGPGTRLTVL.

This CDR3 is CASSPVSYEQYF. CDR3 nucleotide sequence: TGTGCCAGCAGCCCGGTCTCCTACGAGCAGTACTTC. The chain combines TRBV12-3 or TRBV12-4 with TRBJ2-7; no clear D. The length of the CDR3 is 12 residues. The V gene lost 6 bases and the J gene lost 0 bases, with 6 bases spanning the gap.

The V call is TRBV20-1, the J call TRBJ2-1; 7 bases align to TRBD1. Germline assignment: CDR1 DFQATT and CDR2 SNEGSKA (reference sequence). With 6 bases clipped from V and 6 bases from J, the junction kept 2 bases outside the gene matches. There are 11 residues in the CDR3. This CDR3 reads CSATGTNEQFF. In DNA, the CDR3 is TGCAGTGCGACAGGGACCAATGAGCAGTTCTTC.

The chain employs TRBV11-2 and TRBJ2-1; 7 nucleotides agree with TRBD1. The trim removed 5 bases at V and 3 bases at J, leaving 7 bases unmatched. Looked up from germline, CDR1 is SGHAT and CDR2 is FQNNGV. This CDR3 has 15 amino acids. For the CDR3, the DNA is TGTGCCAGCAGCCCGCTAGGGGGCATCTACAATGAGCAGTTCTTC. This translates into CASSPLGGIYNEQFF.

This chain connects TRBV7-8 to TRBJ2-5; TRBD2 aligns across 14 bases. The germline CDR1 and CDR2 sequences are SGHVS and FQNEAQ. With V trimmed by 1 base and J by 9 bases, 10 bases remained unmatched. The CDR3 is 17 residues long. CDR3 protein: CASSLGQEGLAGVSQYF. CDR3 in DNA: TGTGCCAGCAGCTTAGGGCAGGAGGGACTAGCGGGGGTATCCCAGTACTTC.

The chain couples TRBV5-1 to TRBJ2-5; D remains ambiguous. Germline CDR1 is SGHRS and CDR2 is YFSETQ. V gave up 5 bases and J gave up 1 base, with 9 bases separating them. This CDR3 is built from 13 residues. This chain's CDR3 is CASRRSLQETQYF. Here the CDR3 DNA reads TGCGCCAGCAGGAGAAGCCTCCAAGAGACCCAGTACTTC.

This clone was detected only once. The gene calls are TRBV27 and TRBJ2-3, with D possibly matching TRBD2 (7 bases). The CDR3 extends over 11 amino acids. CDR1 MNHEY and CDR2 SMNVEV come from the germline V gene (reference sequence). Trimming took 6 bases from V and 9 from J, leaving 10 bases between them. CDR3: CASRAGATQYF. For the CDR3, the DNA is TGTGCCAGCAGGGCGGGGGCAACGCAGTATTTT.

CDR3 sequence (DNA): TGTGCCAGCAGTACTTCAAGTACCACTGAAGCTTTCTTT. Its protein product is CASSTSSTTEAFF. The chain couples TRBV3-1 (or the pseudogene TRBV3-2) to TRBJ1-1; D gene ambiguous. Trimming removed 6 bases at V and 4 bases at J, with 12 bases between. There are 13 residues in the CDR3. Germline values: CDR1 LGHDT, CDR2 YNNKEL (reference sequence).